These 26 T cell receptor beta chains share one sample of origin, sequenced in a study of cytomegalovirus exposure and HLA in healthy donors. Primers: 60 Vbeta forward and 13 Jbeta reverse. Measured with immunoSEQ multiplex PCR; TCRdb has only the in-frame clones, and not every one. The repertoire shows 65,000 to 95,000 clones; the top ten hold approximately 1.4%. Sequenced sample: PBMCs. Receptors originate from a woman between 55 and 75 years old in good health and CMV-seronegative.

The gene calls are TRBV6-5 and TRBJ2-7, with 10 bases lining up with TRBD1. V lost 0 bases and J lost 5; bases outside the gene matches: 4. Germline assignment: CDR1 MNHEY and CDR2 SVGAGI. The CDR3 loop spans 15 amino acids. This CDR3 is CASSYSGQGPHEQYF. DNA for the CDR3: TGTGCCAGCAGTTACTCGGGACAGGGGCCCCACGAGCAGTACTTC.

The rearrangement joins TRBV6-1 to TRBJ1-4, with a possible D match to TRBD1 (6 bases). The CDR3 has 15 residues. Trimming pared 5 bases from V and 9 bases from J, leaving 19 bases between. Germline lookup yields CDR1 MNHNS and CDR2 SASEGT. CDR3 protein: CASSQGYEGVKKLFF. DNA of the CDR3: TGTGCCAGCAGTCAGGGTTATGAGGGGGTAAAAAAACTGTTTTTT.

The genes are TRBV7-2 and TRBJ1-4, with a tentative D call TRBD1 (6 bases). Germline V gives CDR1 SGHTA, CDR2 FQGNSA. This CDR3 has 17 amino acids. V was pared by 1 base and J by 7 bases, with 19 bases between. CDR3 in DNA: TGTGCCAGCAGCTTAGGGGCACAAACAGGGTTCAGTGAAAAACTGTTTTTT. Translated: CASSLGAQTGFSEKLFF.

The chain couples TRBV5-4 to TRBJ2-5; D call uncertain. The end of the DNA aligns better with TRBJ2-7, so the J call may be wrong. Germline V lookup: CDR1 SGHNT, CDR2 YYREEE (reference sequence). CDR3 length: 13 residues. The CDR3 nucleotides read TGTGCCAGCAGCTTTTATAGCTCCTACGAGCAGTACTTC. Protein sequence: CASSFYSSYEQYF.

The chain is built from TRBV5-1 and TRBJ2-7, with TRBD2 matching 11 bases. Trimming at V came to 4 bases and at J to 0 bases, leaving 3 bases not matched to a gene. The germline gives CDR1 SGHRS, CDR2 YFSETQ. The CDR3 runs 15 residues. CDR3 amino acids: CASSILAGVSYEQYF. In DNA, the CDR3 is TGCGCCAGCAGCATACTAGCGGGAGTCTCCTACGAGCAGTACTTC.

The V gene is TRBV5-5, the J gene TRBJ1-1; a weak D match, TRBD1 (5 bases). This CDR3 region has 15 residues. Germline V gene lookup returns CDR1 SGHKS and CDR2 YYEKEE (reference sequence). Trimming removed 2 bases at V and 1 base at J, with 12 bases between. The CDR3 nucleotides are TGTGCCAGCAGCTTCGGGGGGGACTGGAACACTGAAGCTTTCTTT. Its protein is CASSFGGDWNTEAFF.

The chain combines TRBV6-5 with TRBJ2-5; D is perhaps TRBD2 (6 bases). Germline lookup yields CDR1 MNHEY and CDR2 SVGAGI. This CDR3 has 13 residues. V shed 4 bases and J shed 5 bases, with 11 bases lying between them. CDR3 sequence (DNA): TGTGCCAGCAGTTTGGGGGGTGTGGAGACCCAGTACTTC. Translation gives CASSLGGVETQYF.

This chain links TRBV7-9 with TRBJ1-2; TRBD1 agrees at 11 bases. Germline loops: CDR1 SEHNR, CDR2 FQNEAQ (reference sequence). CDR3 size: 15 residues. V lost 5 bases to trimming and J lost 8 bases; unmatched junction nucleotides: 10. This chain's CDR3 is CASSKRDRGYGGYTF. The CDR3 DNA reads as TGTGCCAGCAGCAAACGGGACAGGGGGTATGGGGGCTACACCTTC.

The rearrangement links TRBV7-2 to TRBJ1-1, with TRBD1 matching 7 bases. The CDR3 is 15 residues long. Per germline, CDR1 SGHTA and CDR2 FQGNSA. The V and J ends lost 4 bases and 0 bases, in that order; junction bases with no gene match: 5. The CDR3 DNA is TGTGCCAGCAGCTCTTGGACAGGCCTGAACACTGAAGCTTTCTTT. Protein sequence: CASSSWTGLNTEAFF.

DNA for the CDR3: TGTGCCAGCAGTGAACAGGGTGGACAGCCCCAGCATTTT. Translating gives CASSEQGGQPQHF. J is TRBJ1-5 and V is TRBV6-1, with D possibly matching TRBD1 (5 bases). The germline V and J ends were trimmed by 2 bases and 7 bases, with 9 bases remaining between them. Germline assignment: CDR1 MNHNS and CDR2 SASEGT. There are 13 residues in the CDR3.

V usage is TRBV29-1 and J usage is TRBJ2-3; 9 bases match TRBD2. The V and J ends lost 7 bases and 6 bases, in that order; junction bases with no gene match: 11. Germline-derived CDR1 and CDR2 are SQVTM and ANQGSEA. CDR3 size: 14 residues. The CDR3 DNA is TGCAGCGGAGGATATAGCGGGAGTCGGGATACGCAGTATTTT. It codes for CSGGYSGSRDTQYF.

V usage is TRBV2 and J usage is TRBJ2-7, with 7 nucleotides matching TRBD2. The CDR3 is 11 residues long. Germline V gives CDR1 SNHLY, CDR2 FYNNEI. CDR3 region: CVQRGSDEQYF. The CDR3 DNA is TGTGTCCAGCGGGGTTCCGACGAGCAGTACTTC.

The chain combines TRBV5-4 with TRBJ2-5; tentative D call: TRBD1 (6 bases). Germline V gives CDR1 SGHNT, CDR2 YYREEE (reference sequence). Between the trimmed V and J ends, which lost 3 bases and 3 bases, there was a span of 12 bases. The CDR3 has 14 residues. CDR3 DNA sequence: TGTGCCAGCAGCTCCACAGGGTCCGAAGAGACCCAGTACTTC. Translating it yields CASSSTGSEETQYF.

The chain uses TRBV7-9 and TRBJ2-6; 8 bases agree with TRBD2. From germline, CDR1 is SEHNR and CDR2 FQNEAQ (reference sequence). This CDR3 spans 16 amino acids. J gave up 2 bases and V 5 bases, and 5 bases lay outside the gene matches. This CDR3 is CASSPSGLTGANVLTF. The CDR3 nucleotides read TGTGCCAGCAGCCCTAGCGGGCTGACTGGGGCCAACGTCCTGACTTTC.

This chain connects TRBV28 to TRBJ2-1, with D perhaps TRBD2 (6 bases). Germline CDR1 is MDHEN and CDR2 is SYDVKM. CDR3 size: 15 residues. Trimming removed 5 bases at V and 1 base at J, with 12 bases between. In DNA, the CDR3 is TGTGCCAGCAGTCCGGGTGGGGGGTCCTACAATGAGCAGTTCTTC. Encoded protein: CASSPGGGSYNEQFF.

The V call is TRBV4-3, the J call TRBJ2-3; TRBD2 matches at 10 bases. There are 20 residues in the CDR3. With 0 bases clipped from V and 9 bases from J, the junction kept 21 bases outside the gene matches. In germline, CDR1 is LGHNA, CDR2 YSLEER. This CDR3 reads CASSQDVPSGSTTLGSTQYF. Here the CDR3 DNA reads TGCGCCAGCAGCCAAGATGTCCCTAGCGGGAGTACCACCTTGGGGTCGACGCAGTATTTT.

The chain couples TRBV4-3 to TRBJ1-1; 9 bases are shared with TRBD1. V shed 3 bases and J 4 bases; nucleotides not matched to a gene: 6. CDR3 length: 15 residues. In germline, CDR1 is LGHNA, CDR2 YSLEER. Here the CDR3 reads CASSHHRGQGTEAFF. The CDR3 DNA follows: TGCGCCAGCAGCCATCACAGGGGGCAGGGCACTGAAGCTTTCTTT.

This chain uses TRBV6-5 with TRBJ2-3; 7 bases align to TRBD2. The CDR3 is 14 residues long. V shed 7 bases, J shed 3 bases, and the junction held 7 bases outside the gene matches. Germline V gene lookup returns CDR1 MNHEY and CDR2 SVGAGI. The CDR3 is CASTQRDWTDTQYF. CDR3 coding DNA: TGTGCCAGCACACAGCGGGACTGGACAGATACGCAGTATTTT.

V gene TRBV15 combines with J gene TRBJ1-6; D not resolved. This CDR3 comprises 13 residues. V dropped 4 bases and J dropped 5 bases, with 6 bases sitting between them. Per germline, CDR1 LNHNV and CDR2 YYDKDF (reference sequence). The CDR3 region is CATSTRDNSPLHF. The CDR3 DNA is TGTGCCACCAGCACACGGGATAATTCACCCCTCCACTTT. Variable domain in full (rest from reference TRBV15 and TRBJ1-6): DAMVIQNPRYQVTQFGKPVTLSCSQTLNHNVMYWYQQKSSQAPKLLFHYYDKDFNNEADTPDNFQSRRPNTSFCFLDIRSPGLGDTAMYLCATSTRDNSPLHFGNGTRLTVT.

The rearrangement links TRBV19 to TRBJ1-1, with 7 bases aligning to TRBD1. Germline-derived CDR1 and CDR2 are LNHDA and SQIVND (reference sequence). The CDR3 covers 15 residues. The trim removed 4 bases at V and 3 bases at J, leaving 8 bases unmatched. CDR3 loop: CASSNTGTVHTEAFF. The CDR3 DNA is TGTGCCAGTAGTAATACCGGGACAGTTCACACTGAAGCTTTCTTT.

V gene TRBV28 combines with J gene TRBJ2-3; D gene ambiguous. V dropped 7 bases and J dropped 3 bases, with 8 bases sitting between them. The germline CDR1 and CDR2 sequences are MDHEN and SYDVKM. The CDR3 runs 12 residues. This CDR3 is CASTAVTDTQYF. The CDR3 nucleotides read TGTGCCAGCACCGCAGTGACAGATACGCAGTATTTT.

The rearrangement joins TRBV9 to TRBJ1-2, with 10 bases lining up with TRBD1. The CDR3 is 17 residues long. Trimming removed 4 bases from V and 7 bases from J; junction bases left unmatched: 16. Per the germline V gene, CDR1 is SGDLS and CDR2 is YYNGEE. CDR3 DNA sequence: TGTGCCAGCAGCACCCACCCTGCCGGACAGGGGGTGAGTGGCTACACCTTC. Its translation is CASSTHPAGQGVSGYTF. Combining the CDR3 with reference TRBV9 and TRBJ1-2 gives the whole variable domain DSGVTQTPKHLITATGQRVTLRCSPRSGDLSVYWYQQSLDQGLQFLIQYYNGEERAKGNILERFSAQQFPDLHSELNLSSLELGDSALYFCASSTHPAGQGVSGYTFGSGTRLTVV.

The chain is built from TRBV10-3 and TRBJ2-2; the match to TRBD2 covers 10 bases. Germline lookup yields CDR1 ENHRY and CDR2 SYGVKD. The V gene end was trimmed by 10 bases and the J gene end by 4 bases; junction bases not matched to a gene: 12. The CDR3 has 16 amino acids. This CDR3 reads CATVAGGGEFTGELFF. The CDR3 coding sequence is TGTGCCACCGTAGCGGGAGGAGGGGAATTCACCGGGGAGCTGTTTTTT.

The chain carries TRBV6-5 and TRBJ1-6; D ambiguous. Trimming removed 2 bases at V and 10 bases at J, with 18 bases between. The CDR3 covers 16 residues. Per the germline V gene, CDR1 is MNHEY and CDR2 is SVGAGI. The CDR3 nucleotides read TGTGCCAGCAGTTACGAGTGGGCGGCAGGAGGGTCACCCCTCCACTTT. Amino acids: CASSYEWAAGGSPLHF.

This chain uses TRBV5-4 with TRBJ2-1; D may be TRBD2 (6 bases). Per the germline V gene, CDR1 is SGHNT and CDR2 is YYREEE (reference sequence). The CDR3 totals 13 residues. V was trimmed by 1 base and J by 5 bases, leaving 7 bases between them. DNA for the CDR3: TGTGCCAGCAGCTTGCGCGGGAACAATGAGCAGTTCTTC. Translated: CASSLRGNNEQFF.

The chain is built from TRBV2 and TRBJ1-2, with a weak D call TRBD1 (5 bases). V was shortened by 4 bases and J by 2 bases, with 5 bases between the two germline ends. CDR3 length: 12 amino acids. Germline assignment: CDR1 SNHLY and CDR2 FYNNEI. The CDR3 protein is CASSAGNYGYTF. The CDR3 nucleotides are TGTGCCAGCAGTGCAGGGAACTATGGCTACACCTTC.